This T cell receptor (beta chain) was captured in a study of spatial heterogeneity in lung cancer. General study points: Tumoral mutation counts were tracked by counts of expanded intratumoral alpha and beta TCRs. Quantities of ubiquitous and regional expanded TCRs paralleled ubiquitous and regional nonsynonymous mutations, respectively.

TCRdb itself ran the 5' RACE reads through MiXCR, one entry per CDR3 protein. The data contain approximately 21,000 distinct CDR3 sequences, nearly 6.5% of them singletons. As to time point: sample taken at primary tumor resection. The donors were more than 70 patients with non-small cell lung cancer that was early-stage and untreated. Many counts were recorded for this clonotype. What it recognizes is unknown. The germline gives CDR1 SGHTA, CDR2 FQGTGA. The CDR3 has 15 residues. Trimming left V 1 base short and J 8 bases short, with 14 bases between. This specimen was lung tumor tissue, taken at surgery. The clonotype was recovered from a male donor with early-stage non-small cell lung cancer. The chain recombines TRBV7-3 with TRBJ2-2; no reliable D call. The CDR3 is CASSLRARSPGELFF. In DNA form, the CDR3 reads TGTGCCAGCAGCTTAAGGGCCCGATCACCGGGGGAGCTGTTTTTT.